The clone carrying this T cell receptor (beta chain) was observed many times. Its matching antigen is unknown. TCRdb processed the reads anew with MiXCR; each CDR3 protein has one entry. The sample lists under 150,000 distinct CDR3 sequences, 24% seen once, with approximately 35% in the top ten. This sample was included in a study of T cell repertoires in cytomegalovirus infection. Looking at the study overall: Matching HLA type, along with CMV infection, was indicated by public TCR beta signatures. Study outcomes and limitations: Dominating the ex vivo response were HLA-C-restricted CMV-specific TCR beta clonotypes. Adding up the frequency of public TCR beta families identified people who carried CMV plus the relevant HLA.

Germline CDR1 reads SGHVS; CDR2 reads FQNEAQ. V was cut by 5 bases and J by 2 bases, with 8 bases left in between. The CDR3 consists of 13 residues. The gene calls are TRBV7-8 and TRBJ2-3; D remains unclear. The material sequenced was PBMCs, sequenced either directly or after in vitro stimulation (not recorded which). The origin of this receptor is a human donor in good health (CMV status not recorded). Some clones in this sample may be carry-over from other donors' samples. The chain's CDR3 is CASSLTPTDTQYF. Here the CDR3 DNA reads TGTGCCAGCAGCCTAACTCCCACAGATACGCAGTATTTT.